These 18 T cell receptor beta chains came from one sample sequenced in a study of blood T cell repertoires in COVID-19. Method: immunoSEQ multiplex PCR; TCRdb's copy keeps in-frame clones and lacks some. The data contain 170,000 or so clones, just under 90% of them seen just once; the ten biggest clones take up approximately 0.93%. Sequencing used peripheral blood. The receptor set was obtained from a woman between 18 and 29 years old who had recovered from COVID-19.

The rearrangement joins TRBV14 to TRBJ1-2, with 7 bases matching TRBD1. V trimming: 4 bases; J trimming: 4 bases; junction bases outside the gene matches: 6. The CDR3 runs 14 residues. Germline CDR1 reads SGHDN; CDR2 reads FVKESK. CDR3 amino acids: CASSLPGQLYGYTF. In DNA form, the CDR3 reads TGTGCCAGCAGCCTACCGGGACAGCTCTATGGCTACACCTTC.

V is TRBV19 and J is TRBJ1-1, with 8 bases aligning to TRBD1. Losses at the gene ends were 5 bases for V and 1 base for J; bases not matched to a gene: 6. Per germline, CDR1 LNHDA and CDR2 SQIVND (reference sequence). The CDR3 covers 15 residues. CDR3 DNA: TGTGCCAGTAGTCCGGGGACAGGATGGAACACTGAAGCTTTCTTT. Protein product: CASSPGTGWNTEAFF.

This chain joins TRBV27 and TRBJ2-7; 11 bases agree with TRBD2. There are 15 residues in the CDR3. J lost 2 bases, V lost 4 bases, and 4 bases had no gene match. Germline lookup yields CDR1 MNHEY and CDR2 SMNVEV (reference sequence). The CDR3 here is CASSSTSGETYEQYV. DNA for the CDR3: TGTGCCAGCAGTTCGACTAGCGGGGAGACCTACGAGCAGTACGTC.

The chain has TRBV7-9 and TRBJ1-1; a possible D gene is TRBD1 (6 bases). The V gene's germline CDR1 is SEHNR and CDR2 FQNEAQ (reference sequence). V lost 5 bases and J lost 1, with 14 bases in between. The CDR3 length is 15 residues. The CDR3 DNA sequence: TGTGCCAGCAGCGCAAGGGAGACAGGGAACACTGAAGCTTTCTTT. It translates to CASSARETGNTEAFF.

The chain has TRBV5-4 and TRBJ2-3, with a possible D match to TRBD2 (6 bases). CDR1 SGHNT and CDR2 YYREEE come from the germline V gene (reference sequence). Between the trimmed V and J ends, which lost 2 bases and 0 bases, there was a span of 10 bases. The CDR3 spans 15 residues. CDR3 protein: CASSLRGTSTDTQYF. The CDR3 nucleotides are TGTGCCAGCAGCTTACGGGGGACGAGCACAGATACGCAGTATTTT.

V usage is TRBV11-2 and J usage is TRBJ2-5; 15 bases fit TRBD2. This CDR3 is built from 16 residues. Trimming took 8 bases from V and 5 from J; bases not matched to a gene: 9. Germline lookup yields CDR1 SGHAT and CDR2 FQNNGV. Here the CDR3 DNA reads TGTGCCAGCCGAAGCAGGACTAGCGGGAGGGTGGAGACCCAGTACTTC. Its protein product is CASRSRTSGRVETQYF.

In its sample, this clone was seen once. V gene TRBV29-1 combines with J gene TRBJ1-2; 11 bases fit TRBD1. CDR3 size: 13 residues. V dropped 4 bases and J dropped 6; count of bases not matched to a gene: 4. The germline V gene has CDR1 SQVTM and CDR2 ANQGSEA. CDR3 residues: CSVAGTGGNGYTF. CDR3 bases: TGCAGCGTTGCCGGGACAGGGGGGAATGGCTACACCTTC.

This clone was seen just once. The CDR3 sequence is CASSLALAGGQSTDTQYF. DNA of the CDR3: TGTGCCAGCAGCTTAGCACTAGCGGGGGGACAAAGCACAGATACGCAGTATTTT. This chain uses TRBV13 with TRBJ2-3; 12 bases line up with TRBD2. The trim removed 1 base at V and 0 bases at J, leaving 5 bases unmatched. This CDR3 has 18 amino acids. Germline V gene data show CDR1 as PRHDT and CDR2 as FYEKMQ (reference sequence).

The CDR3 bases are TGTGCCAGCAATAGACTAGCGGGAGGGCAAGAGACCCAGTACTTC. Its protein is CASNRLAGGQETQYF. The J gene is TRBJ2-5, the V gene TRBV9; 14 bases align to TRBD2. The CDR3 length is 15 residues. V lost 6 bases to trimming and J lost 2 bases; unmatched junction nucleotides: 3. CDR1 and CDR2 (germline): SGDLS, YYNGEE. Full variable domain (remainder filled in from reference TRBV9 and TRBJ2-5): DSGVTQTPKHLITATGQRVTLRCSPRSGDLSVYWYQQSLDQGLQFLIQYYNGEERAKGNILERFSAQQFPDLHSELNLSSLELGDSALYFCASNRLAGGQETQYFGPGTRLLVL.

The chain uses TRBV15 and TRBJ2-3; weak D call: TRBD1 (5 bases). Looked up from germline, CDR1 is LNHNV and CDR2 is YYDKDF (reference sequence). The CDR3 totals 14 residues. V shed 5 bases and J shed 2 bases, with 11 bases lying between them. The CDR3: CATSEDTYTDTQYF. The CDR3 nucleotides read TGTGCCACCAGCGAGGACACGTACACAGATACGCAGTATTTT. Full variable domain (rest looked up from reference TRBV15 and TRBJ2-3): DAMVIQNPRYQVTQFGKPVTLSCSQTLNHNVMYWYQQKSSQAPKLLFHYYDKDFNNEADTPDNFQSRRPNTSFCFLDIRSPGLGDTAMYLCATSEDTYTDTQYFGPGTRLTVL.

This chain uses TRBV27 with TRBJ2-7; TRBD1 matches at 8 bases. V gave up 5 bases and J gave up 3 bases; unmatched junction bases: 6. The CDR3 is 14 residues long. Germline CDR1 and CDR2: MNHEY and SMNVEV (reference sequence). The CDR3 DNA reads TGTGCCAGCAGTCTAGTACAGGGGGTCTACGAGCAGTACTTC. Amino acids: CASSLVQGVYEQYF.

The V and J genes are TRBV12-3 or TRBV12-4 and TRBJ2-7, with D perhaps TRBD2 (6 bases). Trimming stripped 6 bases from V and 4 bases from J, with 13 bases between. This CDR3 has 13 residues. CDR3 residues: CASSRGDSYEQYV. In DNA, the CDR3 is TGTGCCAGCAGCCGCGGGGATAGTTACGAGCAGTACGTC.

The chain recombines TRBV5-6 with TRBJ1-5; TRBD1 might be the D (5 bases). The CDR3 is 14 amino acids. Trimming cost V 0 bases and J 7 bases, with 11 bases left between them. Per the germline V gene, CDR1 is SGHDT and CDR2 is YYEEEE. In DNA form, the CDR3 reads TGTGCCAGCAGCTTGGCCACCCGGGGGCAGCCCCAGCATTTT. Translating it yields CASSLATRGQPQHF. The whole variable domain, filled in from reference TRBV5-6 and TRBJ1-5, reads DAGVTQSPTHLIKTRGQQVTLRCSPKSGHDTVSWYQQALGQGPQFIFQYYEEEERQRGNFPDRFSGHQFPNYSSELNVNALLLGDSALYLCASSLATRGQPQHFGDGTRLSIL.

The rearrangement uses TRBV4-3 and TRBJ2-3; D is unclear. Germline lookup yields CDR1 LGHNA and CDR2 YSLEER. Trimming took off 0 bases at V and 0 bases at J, with 13 bases between the two ends. The CDR3 runs to 17 residues. The CDR3, as DNA: TGCGCCAGCAGCCAAGATCTTTGGCTCGCAAGCACAGATACGCAGTATTTT. The encoded protein is CASSQDLWLASTDTQYF.

This chain uses TRBV5-4 with TRBJ2-2, with 8 bases lining up with TRBD1. The germline gives CDR1 SGHNT, CDR2 YYREEE (reference sequence). V dropped 6 bases and J dropped 7; count of bases not matched to a gene: 11. The CDR3 is 15 amino acids. CDR3 in DNA: TGTGCCAGCACCGATAACCCAGGGGGCGGCGGGGAGCTGTTTTTT. Translation gives CASTDNPGGGGELFF.

This chain connects TRBV7-2 to TRBJ2-7; 10 bases line up with TRBD1. There are 14 residues in the CDR3. The germline V gene has CDR1 SGHTA and CDR2 FQGNSA. V was clipped by 5 bases and J by 7 bases; unmatched bases: 8. In nucleotides, the CDR3 is TGTGCCAGCAGCAACGGGACAGGGGCTCGGGAGCAGTACTTC. It codes for CASSNGTGAREQYF.

The CDR3 sequence: CASTSTDTQYF. CDR3 sequence (DNA): TGTGCCAGCACAAGCACAGATACGCAGTATTTT. This chain joins TRBV2 and TRBJ2-3; no clear D. The germline CDR1 and CDR2 sequences are SNHLY and FYNNEI. This CDR3 has 11 residues. The V gene lost 7 bases and the J gene lost 0 bases, with 2 bases spanning the gap.

This clone was counted only a few times. The V and J genes are TRBV4-1 and TRBJ2-2, with TRBD2 as a possible D gene (5 bases). V was trimmed by 4 bases and J by 2 bases, leaving 11 bases between them. Germline V gene lookup returns CDR1 MGHRA and CDR2 YSYEKL. The CDR3 totals 15 residues. CDR3 protein: CASSPGGSNTGELFF. The CDR3 coding sequence is TGCGCCAGCAGCCCAGGAGGATCCAACACCGGGGAGCTGTTTTTT.